This TCR beta chain was captured in a study of low-dose radiotherapy and immunotherapy resistance in tumors (dated by TCRdb to between 2022 and 2023). In terms of the full investigation: Patients in Cohort 1 were given 0.5 Gy per fraction every 2 weeks, and the prescribed total PTV dose was 6.5 Gy. Starting on cycle 1 day 1, patients took 300 mg of aspirin by mouth once a day for four cycles. Cohort 2 received 1 Gy per fraction every two weeks, with a total of 13 Gy over 26 weeks. Patients were given nivolumab as a 240 mg flat dose every two weeks and ipilimumab at 1 mg/kg every six weeks, with both drugs delivered intravenously. Trial participants were not randomized into treatment groups. Intravenous cyclophosphamide at 200 mg/m2 was administered every two weeks, one day ahead of each radiation and immunotherapy administration. Eight patients were included in the translational analysis, namely three from the first dose cohort plus the first five from the second dose cohort.

This clonotype was detected many times. The antigen it binds to is not known. Base qualities are not at hand, and no much larger clone is one base apart. In light of the paper, this sample's time point label describes: after trial treatment. Interpreted using the paper, the treatment or condition label stands for: LDRT plus nivolumab, ipilimumab, low-dose cyclophosphamide and aspirin (RACIN trial). The donors took part in RACIN, a single-arm, phase I, dose-escalation trial that combined nivolumab, ipilimumab, aspirin, low-dose cyclophosphamide and low-dose radiotherapy. To be eligible, a patient needed to have an advanced solid tumor that was TIL-negative. Sequences ENHRY (CDR1) and SYGVKD (CDR2) are obtained from the germline V gene. The CDR3 spans 16 residues, from the cysteine through the phenylalanine. Of all the DNA, just the CDR3 is kept, 48 bases in frame from base 1. The V end gives up 0 bases and the J end 3 bases, leaving 4 bases in the junction not matched to a gene.

Sequencing instrument: Illumina HiSeq 2500. Superscript III and a set of TRAV- and TRBV-specific primers were used to synthesize first-strand cDNA, so that both TCRalpha and TCRbeta chains were covered. TCRs were amplified for 15 to 20 PCR cycles with Phusion, using a constant-region primer paired with the adapter attached to the V primers. The isolated mRNA was amplified using the MessageAmp II aRNA Amplification Kit, with in vitro transcription performed for approximately 16 hours at 37 degrees C. mRNA for TCR sequencing was isolated with the Dynabeads mRNA DIRECT Purification Kit. Indexed Illumina adapters were added in a second Phusion PCR of 20 to 30 cycles, after which AMPure XP beads were used to purify the products. The published analysis was carried out like this. Using custom Perl scripts, TCR sequences that encoded the same protein were pooled, out-of-frame sequences were dropped, and the abundance of each clonotype was calculated. The analysis excluded TCR sequences that were supported by just one read. The metrics used to describe the repertoires included Shannon entropy, Gini index, clonality, richness, and the frequency of TCRs shared between repertoires. Starting from the raw public reads, TCRdb applied fastp trimming at Q25, assembled clones with MiXCR and retained in-frame beta chains. Rows are combined by CDR3 protein, so each entry shows the most common genes and DNA. It is TCRdb's table, rather than the study itself, that gives the V and J calls and clone size. Recorded for this sample are 95,000 to 100,000 distinct CDR3 sequences; roughly 20% of them occurred a single time. The biggest ten clones account for over 3.5% of the sample.

The TCR comes from a male donor with prostate cancer. The chain is made from TRBV10-3 and TRBJ2-2; 7 bases in the middle match TRBD1. This sample comprised PBMCs, obtained after low-dose radiotherapy plus immunotherapy. The sequenced DNA is TGTGCCATCAGTGAGTCAAGGGGGCGGGACACCGGGGAGCTGTTTTTT. The encoded protein is CAISESRGRDTGELFF.